Presented here are 25 T cell receptor beta chains from one specimen sequenced in a study of shared clonotypes between healthy human individuals. Sequenced by immunoSEQ multiplex PCR; TCRdb stores in-frame clones only, minus some. Here the sample spans about 2 million clones, about 95% being singletons. The source material was naive CD4+ T cells sorted from blood. The subset denotes: CD45RA+ positively selected. The receptors here all came from a man younger than 30 in good health.

This clone was observed a single time. The chain carries TRBV6-5 and TRBJ2-5; 7 bases line up with TRBD1. The CDR3 is 15 residues long. From germline, CDR1 is MNHEY and CDR2 SVGAGI. The J segment lost 1 base and the V segment lost 2 bases, leaving 4 bases of the junction unmatched. CDR3 protein: CASSYDRALQETQYF. The DNA of the CDR3 is TGTGCCAGCAGTTACGACAGGGCCCTCCAAGAGACCCAGTACTTC.

The V gene is TRBV4-2, the J gene TRBJ1-2; D perhaps matches TRBD1 (6 bases). This CDR3 has 16 residues. V dropped 1 base and J dropped 0 bases, with 12 bases sitting between them. CDR1 LGHNA and CDR2 YNFKEQ come from the germline V gene. CDR3 DNA sequence: TGTGCCAGCAGCCAAGGGGGGGCGGTTCCTAACTATGGCTACACCTTC. Its translation: CASSQGGAVPNYGYTF.

This chain connects TRBV14 to TRBJ1-6; a weak D match, TRBD1 (6 bases). CDR1 is SGHDN and CDR2 is FVKESK in the germline V gene. The CDR3 spans 17 residues. The V end was cut by 1 base, the J end by 6 bases, with 16 bases between. CDR3 coding DNA: TGTGCCAGCAGCCAAGTGGGGGGCGCGATGCTTAATTCACCCCTCCACTTT. Its translation: CASSQVGGAMLNSPLHF.

This chain joins TRBV6-6 and TRBJ1-1; D gene ambiguous. V was shortened by 2 bases and J by 4 bases, with 11 bases between the two germline ends. CDR1 is MNHNY and CDR2 is SVGAGI in the germline V gene (reference sequence). The CDR3 sequence is 14 residues long. CDR3 amino acids: CASSYPSGRTEAFF. Here the CDR3 DNA reads TGTGCCAGCAGTTACCCCAGCGGGCGCACTGAAGCTTTCTTT.

V is TRBV7-9 and J is TRBJ1-1, with D possibly matching TRBD1 (6 bases). V dropped 3 bases and J dropped 0 bases, with 8 bases sitting between them. Germline V gene data show CDR1 as SEHNR and CDR2 as FQNEAQ (reference sequence). The CDR3 has 14 amino acids. For the CDR3, the DNA is TGTGCCAGCAGCTTCGGGACAATGAACACTGAAGCTTTCTTT. Protein sequence: CASSFGTMNTEAFF.

The chain's CDR3 is CASSVNSYEQYF. The CDR3, as DNA: TGTGCCAGCAGTGTAAACTCCTACGAGCAGTACTTC. The V and J genes are TRBV25-1 and TRBJ2-7; unclear D gene. CDR1 MGHDK and CDR2 SYGVNS come from the germline V gene. There are 12 residues in the CDR3. Between the trimmed V and J ends, which lost 4 bases and 0 bases, there was a span of 4 bases.

J is TRBJ2-3 and V is TRBV6-1; 9 bases are shared with TRBD2. Trimming took 0 bases from V and 5 from J; bases not matched to a gene: 3. The CDR3 contains 15 residues. Germline loops: CDR1 MNHNS, CDR2 SASEGT. CDR3 bases: TGTGCCAGCAGTGAAGCGTCTAGCGGGGTAGATACGCAGTATTTT. Its translation: CASSEASSGVDTQYF.

The DNA of the CDR3 is TGTGCCACCGCGAGGGGGGACTCTGGAAACACCATATATTTT. Translating it yields CATARGDSGNTIYF. The chain employs TRBV2 and TRBJ1-3; the D gene is possibly TRBD1 (6 bases). V was shortened by 10 bases and J by 0 bases, with 13 bases between the two germline ends. The CDR3 sequence is 14 residues long. The V gene's germline CDR1 is SNHLY and CDR2 FYNNEI.

This clone is a singleton in its sample. The J gene is TRBJ1-1, the V gene TRBV7-4; 9 nucleotides line up with TRBD1. The CDR3 runs 16 residues. The J segment lost 1 base and the V segment lost 5 bases, leaving 8 bases of the junction unmatched. Per germline, CDR1 SGHVT and CDR2 SQSDAQ. The CDR3 here is CASSHRDRVRNTEAFF. CDR3 in DNA: TGTGCCAGCAGCCACCGGGACAGGGTGCGGAACACTGAAGCTTTCTTT.

The chain links TRBV6-1 to TRBJ2-2; D is possibly TRBD1 or TRBD2 (5 bases each). The germline CDR1 and CDR2 sequences are MNHNS and SASEGT. Trimming took off 7 bases at V and 1 base at J, with 7 bases between the two ends. This CDR3 is built from 13 residues. The CDR3 is CASTGQNTGELFF. CDR3 coding DNA: TGTGCCAGCACGGGGCAGAACACCGGGGAGCTGTTTTTT.

The gene calls are TRBV27 and TRBJ1-5; no clear D. From germline, CDR1 is MNHEY and CDR2 SMNVEV (reference sequence). Trimming took 2 bases from V and 0 from J, leaving 8 bases between them. The CDR3 covers 15 residues. CDR3 in DNA: TGTGCCAGCAGTTTAACTGGGAATAGCAATCAGCCCCAGCATTTT. Protein product: CASSLTGNSNQPQHF.

This clone was detected once. V and J are TRBV11-2 and TRBJ1-1; D is uncertain. This CDR3 has 14 residues. In germline, CDR1 is SGHAT, CDR2 FQNNGV. Deletions cut 0 bases from V and 4 bases from J, with 9 bases between. The CDR3 DNA is TGTGCCAGCAGCTTAGATCTGTTTCGCACTGAAGCTTTCTTT. It yields the protein CASSLDLFRTEAFF. Full variable domain (remainder filled in from reference TRBV11-2 and TRBJ1-1): EAGVAQSPRYKIIEKRQSVAFWCNPISGHATLYWYQQILGQGPKLLIQFQNNGVVDDSQLPKDRFSAERLKGVDSTLKIQPAKLEDSAVYLCASSLDLFRTEAFFGQGTRLTVV.

The chain employs TRBV28 and TRBJ2-3, with unresolved D. Germline loops: CDR1 MDHEN, CDR2 SYDVKM. V dropped 6 bases and J dropped 6 bases, with 13 bases sitting between them. The length of the CDR3 is 13 residues. CDR3 in DNA: TGTGCCAGCAGCCCCGCCCCGGTGGATACGCAGTATTTT. This sequence encodes CASSPAPVDTQYF.

V is TRBV30 and J is TRBJ2-7; a weak D match, TRBD2 (5 bases). This CDR3 has 14 amino acids. Trimming stripped 4 bases from V and 0 bases from J, with 13 bases between. Per the germline V gene, CDR1 is GTSNPN and CDR2 is SVGIG (reference sequence). The CDR3 spells CAWTEGRSSYEQYF. The CDR3 DNA is TGTGCCTGGACAGAGGGCAGGAGCTCCTACGAGCAGTACTTC.

In regard to this clone: At the DNA level, this CDR3 is encoded by other sequences in the same sample as well. The V gene is TRBV5-1, the J gene TRBJ2-7, with D possibly matching TRBD1 (5 bases). Trimming took 0 bases from V and 3 from J, leaving 10 bases between them. Germline V gene sequence: CDR1 SGHRS, CDR2 YFSETQ. The length of the CDR3 is 14 residues. The CDR3 DNA is TGCGCCAGCAGCTTGGTACCCGACAGCTACGAGCAGTACTTC. Its protein is CASSLVPDSYEQYF.

The V call is TRBV2, the J call TRBJ1-1; 8 nucleotides agree with TRBD1. V lost 6 bases and J lost 4; bases outside the gene matches: 10. CDR1 is SNHLY and CDR2 is FYNNEI in the germline V gene. The CDR3 has 15 residues. The CDR3 here is CASRLNRDRGTEAFF. The DNA for the CDR3 is TGTGCCAGCAGATTAAACCGCGACAGGGGCACTGAAGCTTTCTTT.

This clone appeared a few times. The rearrangement uses TRBV5-1 and TRBJ1-6; TRBD1 matches at 9 bases. Germline values: CDR1 SGHRS, CDR2 YFSETQ. After removal of 4 bases from V and 7 bases from J, the junction contained 6 bases not matched to a gene. The length of the CDR3 is 15 residues. The CDR3 bases are TGCGCCAGCAGCGCGGGGACAGGGCCAAATTCACCCCTCCACTTT. It translates to CASSAGTGPNSPLHF.

Details on this clone: Other DNA sequences within the sample encode an identical CDR3. The chain combines TRBV2 with TRBJ1-3; D ambiguous. This CDR3 has 12 residues. Trimming left V 5 bases short and J 0 bases short, with 2 bases between. Germline CDR1 SNHLY, CDR2 FYNNEI. The chain's CDR3 is CASSPSGNTIYF. For the CDR3, the DNA is TGTGCCAGCAGTCCCTCTGGAAACACCATATATTTT. Full variable domain (rest looked up from reference TRBV2 and TRBJ1-3): EPEVTQTPSHQVTQMGQEVILRCVPISNHLYFYWYRQILGQKVEFLVSFYNNEISEKSEIFDDQFSVERPDGSNFTLKIRSTKLEDSAMYFCASSPSGNTIYFGEGSWLTVV.

The chain uses TRBV30 and TRBJ1-1; no clear D. With 7 bases removed from V and 0 bases from J, the gap between germline ends came to 18 bases. Germline V gene data show CDR1 as GTSNPN and CDR2 as SVGIG (reference sequence). This CDR3 has 15 amino acids. CDR3 amino acids: CASGRIGSMNTEAFF. CDR3 bases: TGTGCCTCTGGACGCATAGGGTCCATGAACACTGAAGCTTTCTTT.

This clone is a singleton in its sample. The chain is built from TRBV20-1 and TRBJ2-5; D is uncertain. V lost 7 bases, J lost 5 bases, and 11 bases lay in between. Germline V gene lookup returns CDR1 DFQATT and CDR2 SNEGSKA (reference sequence). This CDR3 region has 11 residues. In DNA form, the CDR3 reads TGCAGTGGACCCTTGGGGGAGACCCAGTACTTC. It is translated as CSGPLGETQYF.

The V call is TRBV7-3, the J call TRBJ2-2, with D hard to call. Germline V gene data show CDR1 as SGHTA and CDR2 as FQGTGA. V was pared by 2 bases and J by 2 bases, with 3 bases between. The CDR3 runs 13 residues. CDR3 sequence (DNA): TGTGCCAGCAGCTTAGATAACACCGGGGAGCTGTTTTTT. Translation: CASSLDNTGELFF.

The genes are TRBV9 and TRBJ2-7; D may be TRBD1 (5 bases). This CDR3 region has 15 residues. Germline-derived CDR1 and CDR2 are SGDLS and YYNGEE. V was trimmed by 0 bases and J by 3 bases, leaving 13 bases between them. The CDR3 coding sequence is TGTGCCAGCAGCGTAGAAGGTGACAGTCTCTACGAGCAGTACTTC. This codes for CASSVEGDSLYEQYF.

This chain connects TRBV5-1 to TRBJ2-5, with 8 bases lining up with TRBD1. Germline loops: CDR1 SGHRS, CDR2 YFSETQ. Trimming removed 3 bases from V and 5 bases from J; junction bases left unmatched: 3. This CDR3 spans 13 amino acids. The CDR3 DNA is TGCGCCAGCAGCTGGGACAGGAGGGAGACCCAGTACTTC. Protein: CASSWDRRETQYF.

This clone showed up just once. The CDR3 bases are TGTGCCAGCAGCCCCCGAGGGGCCATACAAGAGACCCAGTACTTC. Encoded protein: CASSPRGAIQETQYF. The chain couples TRBV7-2 to TRBJ2-5; D possibly matches TRBD1 or TRBD2 (5 bases each). Germline V gene sequence: CDR1 SGHTA, CDR2 FQGNSA. This CDR3 is built from 15 residues. The V and J ends lost 5 bases and 2 bases respectively, with 15 bases between them.

This clone has just one count. V gene TRBV19 combines with J gene TRBJ2-2; D may be TRBD2 (6 bases). The CDR3 covers 15 residues. The V gene's germline CDR1 is LNHDA and CDR2 SQIVND (reference sequence). V was clipped by 4 bases and J by 5 bases, with 14 bases between them. The chain's CDR3 is CASSSPGLRTGELFF. The CDR3 DNA reads TGTGCCAGTAGTAGCCCGGGACTTAGGACCGGGGAGCTGTTTTTT.